The clone carrying this T cell receptor (beta chain) was seen a handful of times. A library of TCRbeta sequences, prepared with unique molecular identifiers, was generated. TCRdb reanalysed the PCR reads using MiXCR and keeps one entry per CDR3 protein. The sample yields around 380,000 distinct CDR3 sequences, about 11% seen once. These data belong to a study of T-cell reconstitution after alpha-beta-depleted transplantation in children. Between the trimmed V and J ends, which lost 2 bases and 6 bases, there was a span of 9 bases. CDR1 is SGHRS, CDR2 YFSETQ, per germline. The CDR3 contains 12 residues.

The sequence was collected from a human donor who donated a stem cell graft to a child with acute myeloid leukemia. This chain joins TRBV5-1 and TRBJ2-7; D perhaps matches TRBD1 (5 bases). Source: PBMCs from the stem cell graft donor, taken from the stem cell graft. For the CDR3, the DNA is TGCGCCAGCAGCTTATCAGGGCCCGAGCAGTACTTC. It encodes CASSLSGPEQYF.